This T cell receptor (beta chain) emerged from a study of shared clonotypes between healthy human individuals. The method was immunoSEQ multiplex PCR; TCRdb's version includes in-frame clones alone and lacks a portion of them. The sample carries almost 700,000 clones, about 90% recorded once. Terminally differentiated effector memory CD45RA+ cells were excluded by CCR7 positive selection of CD45RO-negative cells. Comment on this clone: Its antigen is not known.

V lost 8 bases and J lost 0, with 10 bases in between. The CDR3 is made up of 13 amino acids. Germline lookup yields CDR1 SNHLY and CDR2 FYNNEI. Study-level points and caveats: Across a handful of donors, naive CD4 shared roughly 5.1%, naive CD8 around 4%, memory CD4 2.3%, memory CD8 about 0.4%.

The clonotype originates from a man under 40 in good health. Material for sequencing was naive CD8+ T cells sorted from blood. This chain connects TRBV2 to TRBJ2-5, with a weak D call TRBD1 (6 bases). CDR3 in DNA: TGTGCCAGCCCCGGGACATACCAAGAGACCCAGTACTTC. Its translation: CASPGTYQETQYF.